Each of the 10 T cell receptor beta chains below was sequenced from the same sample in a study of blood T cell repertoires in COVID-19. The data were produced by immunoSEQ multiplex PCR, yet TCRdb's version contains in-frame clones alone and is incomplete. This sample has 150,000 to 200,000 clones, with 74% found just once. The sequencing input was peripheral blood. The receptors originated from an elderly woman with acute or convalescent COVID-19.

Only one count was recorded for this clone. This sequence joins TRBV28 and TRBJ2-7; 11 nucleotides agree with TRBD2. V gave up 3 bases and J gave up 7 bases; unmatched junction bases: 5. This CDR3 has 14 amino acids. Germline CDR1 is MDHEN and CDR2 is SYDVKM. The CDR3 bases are TGTGCCAGCAGTTTGCTAGCGGGAGGCGGGGAGCAGTACTTC. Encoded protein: CASSLLAGGGEQYF. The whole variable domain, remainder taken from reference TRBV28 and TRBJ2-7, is DVKVTQSSRYLVKRTGEKVFLECVQDMDHENMFWYRQDPGLGLRLIYFSYDVKMKEKGDIPEGYSVSREKKERFSLILESASTNQTSMYLCASSLLAGGGEQYFGPGTRLTVT.

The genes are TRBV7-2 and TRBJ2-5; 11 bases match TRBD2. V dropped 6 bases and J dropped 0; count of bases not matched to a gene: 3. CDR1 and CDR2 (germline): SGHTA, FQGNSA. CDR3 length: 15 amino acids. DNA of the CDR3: TGTGCCAGCAGACTAGCGGGAGATCACCAAGAGACCCAGTACTTC. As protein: CASRLAGDHQETQYF.

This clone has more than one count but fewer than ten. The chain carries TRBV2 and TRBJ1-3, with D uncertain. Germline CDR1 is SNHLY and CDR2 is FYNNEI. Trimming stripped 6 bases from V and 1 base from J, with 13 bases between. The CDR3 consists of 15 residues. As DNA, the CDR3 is TGTGCCAGCAGCCCCTTGTGGGCTTCTGGAAACACCATATATTTT. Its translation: CASSPLWASGNTIYF.

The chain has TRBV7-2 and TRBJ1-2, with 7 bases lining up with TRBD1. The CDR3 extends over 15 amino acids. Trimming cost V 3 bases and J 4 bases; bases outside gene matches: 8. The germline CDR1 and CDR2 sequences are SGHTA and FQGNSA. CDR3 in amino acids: CASSFFVGTVYGYTF. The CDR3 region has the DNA TGTGCCAGCAGCTTTTTTGTGGGGACAGTCTATGGCTACACCTTC.

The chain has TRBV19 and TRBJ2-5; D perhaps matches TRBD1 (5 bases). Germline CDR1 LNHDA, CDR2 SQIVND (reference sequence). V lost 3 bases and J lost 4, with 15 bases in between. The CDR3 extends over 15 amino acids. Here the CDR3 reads CASSITQATRETQYF. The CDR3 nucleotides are TGTGCCAGTAGTATTACACAGGCTACTCGAGAGACCCAGTACTTC. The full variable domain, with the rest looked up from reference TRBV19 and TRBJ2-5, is DGGITQSPKYLFRKEGQNVTLSCEQNLNHDAMYWYRQDPGQGLRLIYYSQIVNDFQKGDIAEGYSVSREKKESFPLTVTSAQKNPTAFYLCASSITQATRETQYFGPGTRLLVL.

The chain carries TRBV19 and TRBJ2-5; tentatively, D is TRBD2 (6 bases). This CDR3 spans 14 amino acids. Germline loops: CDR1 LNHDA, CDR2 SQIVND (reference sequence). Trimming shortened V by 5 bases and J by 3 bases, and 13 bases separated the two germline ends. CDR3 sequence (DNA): TGTGCCAGTAGTCGCGGGGTCCCAAAAGAGACCCAGTACTTC. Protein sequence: CASSRGVPKETQYF. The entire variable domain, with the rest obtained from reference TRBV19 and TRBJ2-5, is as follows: DGGITQSPKYLFRKEGQNVTLSCEQNLNHDAMYWYRQDPGQGLRLIYYSQIVNDFQKGDIAEGYSVSREKKESFPLTVTSAQKNPTAFYLCASSRGVPKETQYFGPGTRLLVL.

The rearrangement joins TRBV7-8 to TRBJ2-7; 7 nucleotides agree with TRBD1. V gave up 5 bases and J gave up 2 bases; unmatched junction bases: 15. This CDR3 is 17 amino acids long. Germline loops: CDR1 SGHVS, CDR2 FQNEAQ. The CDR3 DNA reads TGTGCCAGCAGCACCCGGATTGAGACAGGGTTCACCTACGAGCAGTACTTC. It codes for CASSTRIETGFTYEQYF.

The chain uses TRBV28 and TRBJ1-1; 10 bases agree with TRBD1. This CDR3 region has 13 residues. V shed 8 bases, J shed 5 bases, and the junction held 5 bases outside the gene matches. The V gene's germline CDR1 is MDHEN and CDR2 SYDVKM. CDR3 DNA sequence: TGTGCCAGCCGCCGGACAGGGGGGACTGAAGCTTTCTTT. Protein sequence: CASRRTGGTEAFF.

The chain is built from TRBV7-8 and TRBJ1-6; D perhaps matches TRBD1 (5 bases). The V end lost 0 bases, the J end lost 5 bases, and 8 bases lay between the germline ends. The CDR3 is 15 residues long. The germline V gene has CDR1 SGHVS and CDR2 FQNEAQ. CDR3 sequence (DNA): TGTGCCAGCAGCTTAGCGGAGACAGATAATTCACCCCTCCACTTT. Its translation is CASSLAETDNSPLHF.

The CDR3 is CASSIQGALSPEAFF. CDR3 bases: TGTGCCAGTAGTATACAGGGGGCTCTTAGTCCCGAAGCTTTCTTT. The chain recombines TRBV19 with TRBJ1-1, with 8 positions matching TRBD1. CDR1 and CDR2 from the germline V gene are LNHDA and SQIVND (reference sequence). Trimming took 2 bases from V and 8 from J; bases not matched to a gene: 10. The CDR3 has 15 residues.